The T cell receptor beta chain under discussion was sequenced for a study of T-cell reconstitution after alpha-beta-depleted transplantation in children. The study's findings and limits: TCRbeta diversity was high at day 60 in some patients (a result of surviving recipient T cells and thymic progenitors). After one year, T-cell counts and TCRbeta diversity mostly came from new T cells. Reportedly, alpha-beta T cells present about two months post-transplant originated from several hundred expanded clones of graft origin.

This clonotype was detected only a few times. The antigen is not known. TCRbeta library construction was performed incorporating unique molecular identifiers. TCRdb fed the PCR reads into MiXCR, producing one record per CDR3 protein. The table lists some 120,000 distinct CDR3 sequences, approximately 10% of them singletons, with less than 45% in the top ten. The TCR sequence derives from a boy younger than 10 with acute lymphoblastic leukemia, due to receive a stem cell transplant. Sequencing used PBMCs, obtained before TCRalphabeta/CD19-depleted stem cell transplant.

The CDR3 region is CASSSKPLAEAFF. The DNA of the CDR3 is TGTGCCAGCAGCTCAAAGCCCCTTGCTGAAGCTTTCTTT. The V call is TRBV7-9, the J call TRBJ1-1; D is uncertain. CDR1 is SEHNR, CDR2 FQNEAQ, per germline (reference sequence). The CDR3 is made up of 13 amino acids. Trimming took off 4 bases at V and 6 bases at J, with 12 bases between the two ends.